These 20 T cell receptor beta chains were sequenced from one sample in a study of T cell repertoires in cytomegalovirus infection. TCRdb re-analysed the reads in MiXCR, keeping a single row per CDR3 protein. The table lists tens of thousands of distinct CDR3 sequences, approximately 46% of them singletons. Antigens of these TCRs are unknown. The material sequenced was CD8+ T cells from cultured PBMCs, taken from culture after CMV antigen stimulation. All receptors derive from a human donor in good health (CMV status not recorded). Some clones in this sample may be carry-over from other donors' samples.

This clonotype was seen more than once but under ten times. The chain recombines TRBV29-1 with TRBJ2-2, with no clear D. Looked up from germline, CDR1 is SQVTM and CDR2 is ANQGSEA. The V gene lost 3 bases and the J gene lost 3 bases, with 8 bases spanning the gap. This CDR3 has 13 amino acids. The CDR3 reads CSVEGLYTGELFF. CDR3 DNA sequence: TGCAGCGTTGAGGGCCTGTACACCGGGGAGCTGTTTTTT.

This clonotype appeared a few times. The genes are TRBV12-5 and TRBJ2-7, with D perhaps TRBD2 (5 bases). The CDR3 runs 17 residues. Germline lookup yields CDR1 LGHNT and CDR2 FRNRAP. Between the trimmed V and J ends, which lost 0 bases and 2 bases, there was a span of 17 bases. The CDR3 region has the DNA TGTGCTAGTGGTTTGGTATCTCCATCTTACGGGGCCTACGAGCAGTACTTC. It codes for CASGLVSPSYGAYEQYF. Full variable domain (rest looked up from reference TRBV12-5 and TRBJ2-7): DARVTQTPRHKVTEMGQEVTMRCQPILGHNTVFWYRQTMMQGLELLAYFRNRAPLDDSGMPKDRFSAEMPDATLATLKIQPSEPRDSAVYFCASGLVSPSYGAYEQYFGPGTRLTVT.

A few counts support this clonotype. The gene calls are TRBV28 and TRBJ2-7, with 12 bases that match TRBD2. There are 18 residues in the CDR3. V lost 6 bases and J lost 4; bases outside the gene matches: 16. Germline V gives CDR1 MDHEN, CDR2 SYDVKM. In DNA, the CDR3 is TGTGCCAGCAGCCCCGAACCGATCGGACTAGCGGGACTTTACGAGCAGTACTTC. It codes for CASSPEPIGLAGLYEQYF.

The V gene is TRBV19, the J gene TRBJ2-2; TRBD1 matches at 10 bases. Per the germline V gene, CDR1 is LNHDA and CDR2 is SQIVND (reference sequence). V lost 10 bases to trimming and J lost 5 bases; unmatched junction nucleotides: 10. The CDR3 length is 15 residues. The CDR3: CATDRGAVGTGELFF. The CDR3 DNA is TGTGCCACGGACAGGGGGGCCGTTGGAACCGGGGAGCTGTTTTTT.

This chain links TRBV11-3 with TRBJ2-2; the match to TRBD2 covers 9 bases. The CDR3 consists of 14 residues. Losses at the gene ends were 4 bases for V and 6 bases for J; bases not matched to a gene: 3. Germline V gene sequence: CDR1 SGHNT, CDR2 YENEEA. The CDR3 DNA reads as TGTGCCAGCAGCTCTGTAGCGGGAGCCGGGGAGCTGTTTTTT. It is translated as CASSSVAGAGELFF.

The V call is TRBV7-6, the J call TRBJ2-4; possibly TRBD1 for D (6 bases). V lost 4 bases to trimming and J lost 1 base, with 11 bases between them. Germline values: CDR1 SGHVS, CDR2 FNYEAQ. CDR3 length: 15 residues. The CDR3 loop reads CASSSGDRAKNIQYF. CDR3 in DNA: TGTGCCAGCAGCTCAGGGGACCGGGCCAAAAACATTCAGTACTTC.

The chain has TRBV11-2 and TRBJ2-7; tentative D call: TRBD1 (5 bases). The CDR3 extends over 16 amino acids. Germline loops: CDR1 SGHAT, CDR2 FQNNGV. The V gene lost 0 bases and the J gene lost 4 bases, with 16 bases spanning the gap. The CDR3 is CASSLDRAAGSYEQYF. As DNA, the CDR3 is TGTGCCAGCAGCTTAGACCGGGCGGCAGGGTCTTACGAGCAGTACTTC.

The rearrangement uses TRBV7-3 and TRBJ2-1, with D maybe TRBD1 (6 bases). The CDR3 covers 15 residues. The germline V gene has CDR1 SGHTA and CDR2 FQGTGA. V lost 5 bases, J lost 2 bases, and 13 bases lay in between. The CDR3 bases are TGTGCCAGCAGCACCGGGACAAATCCCTACAATGAGCAGTTCTTC. Translation: CASSTGTNPYNEQFF.

V and J are TRBV7-4 and TRBJ2-5; D unresolved. Trimming left V 1 base short and J 5 bases short, with 8 bases between. Germline values: CDR1 SGHVT, CDR2 SQSDAQ. There are 13 residues in the CDR3. CDR3 loop: CASSLVVTETQYF. The CDR3 bases are TGTGCCAGCAGCTTAGTGGTAACCGAGACCCAGTACTTC.

This clonotype has a handful of counts. The junction shows a germline mismatch at one end, possibly a read error. The chain employs TRBV19 and TRBJ2-7; D is perhaps TRBD1 or TRBD2 (5 bases each). Germline V gene sequence: CDR1 LNHDA, CDR2 SQIVND (reference sequence). CDR3 length: 14 residues. The CDR3, as DNA: TGTGCCAGTGCTACCCGGGACGGTTCCTACGAGCAGTACTTT. It encodes CASATRDGSYEQYF.

This clonotype was found a few times. This chain joins TRBV29-1 and TRBJ2-7, with TRBD2 matching over 9 bases. The CDR3 covers 13 residues. V lost 5 bases, J lost 2 bases, and 4 bases stayed unmatched. Germline CDR1 reads SQVTM; CDR2 reads ANQGSEA. CDR3 residues: CSVRLAGAYEQYF. As DNA, the CDR3 is TGCAGCGTTCGCTTAGCGGGAGCCTACGAGCAGTACTTC.

V usage is TRBV7-3 and J usage is TRBJ2-1; possible D gene TRBD2, 5 bases. V was pared by 2 bases and J by 10 bases, with 12 bases between. Germline V CDR1 and CDR2: SGHTA, FQGTGA. The CDR3 loop spans 13 amino acids. CDR3 DNA: TGTGCCAGCAGCTTACGCAGGACTTGGGAGCAGTTCTTC. This encodes CASSLRRTWEQFF.

The chain carries TRBV9 and TRBJ2-2; no firm D call. The V end was cut by 0 bases, the J end by 3 bases, with 6 bases between. The germline CDR1 and CDR2 sequences are SGDLS and YYNGEE. The CDR3 is made up of 14 amino acids. CDR3 nucleotide sequence: TGTGCCAGCAGCGTAGAGGGTTACACCGGGGAGCTGTTTTTT. This codes for CASSVEGYTGELFF.

The sample holds a few counts of this clonotype. The chain has TRBV10-3 and TRBJ2-6; D not resolved. Germline lookup yields CDR1 ENHRY and CDR2 SYGVKD. This CDR3 is 16 amino acids long. Between the trimmed V and J ends, which lost 2 bases and 0 bases, there was a span of 8 bases. CDR3 protein: CAISEPTISGANVLTF. The CDR3 DNA reads TGTGCCATCAGTGAGCCAACAATCTCTGGGGCCAACGTCCTGACTTTC.

This chain uses TRBV5-4 with TRBJ1-1, with D possibly being TRBD1 (5 bases). The germline V gene encodes CDR1 SGHNT and CDR2 YYREEE (reference sequence). CDR3 length equals 15 residues. V lost 4 bases and J 0 bases, leaving 13 bases between the germline ends. CDR3 protein: CASSAGTEVNTEAFF. In DNA form, the CDR3 reads TGTGCCAGCAGCGCCGGGACGGAGGTGAACACTGAAGCTTTCTTT.

CDR3 region: CASGSPGGNIQYF. The DNA for the CDR3 is TGTGCTAGTGGCTCCCCTGGTGGGAACATTCAGTACTTC. The chain uses TRBV12-5 and TRBJ2-4; D is ambiguous. The CDR3 totals 13 residues. Germline V CDR1 and CDR2: LGHNT, FRNRAP. The ends were cut back, 6 bases at V and 7 bases at J, with 13 bases in the middle.

This clonotype was recorded a few times. V usage is TRBV29-1 and J usage is TRBJ2-2; weak D call: TRBD2 (6 bases). Germline V lookup: CDR1 SQVTM, CDR2 ANQGSEA. V was clipped by 0 bases and J by 6 bases, with 14 bases between them. This CDR3 spans 15 amino acids. CDR3: CSVEDAGNLAGELFF. Here the CDR3 DNA reads TGCAGCGTTGAAGACGCGGGGAACCTGGCCGGGGAGCTGTTTTTT.

The V and J genes are TRBV6-5 and TRBJ2-2; maybe TRBD2 (6 bases). Germline V gene lookup returns CDR1 MNHEY and CDR2 SVGAGI. The CDR3 loop spans 18 amino acids. V was trimmed by 6 bases and J by 5 bases, leaving 25 bases between them. The CDR3 sequence: CASRLSGTPGAGTGELFF. The CDR3 nucleotides are TGTGCCAGCAGACTTTCCGGGACCCCCGGGGCGGGGACCGGGGAGCTGTTTTTT.

V usage is TRBV7-8 and J usage is TRBJ1-4; D perhaps matches TRBD1 (5 bases). The V gene lost 2 bases and the J gene lost 7 bases, with 17 bases spanning the gap. CDR1 is SGHVS, CDR2 FQNEAQ, per germline. The CDR3 spans 16 residues. CDR3 loop: CASSLFIGDLGEKLFF. The CDR3 DNA reads TGTGCCAGCAGCTTATTTATTGGGGACTTGGGTGAAAAACTGTTTTTT.

This clonotype was observed at least ten times. The CDR3 region is CASSLALDGELFF. In DNA, the CDR3 is TGTGCCAGCAGCTTAGCGCTTGACGGGGAGCTGTTTTTT. The gene calls are TRBV7-2 and TRBJ2-2; D is ambiguous. Trimming shortened V by 0 bases and J by 7 bases, and 6 bases separated the two germline ends. The CDR3 spans 13 residues. In germline, CDR1 is SGHTA, CDR2 FQGNSA.